This TCR beta chain was captured in a study of blood T cell repertoires in COVID-19. At the level of the study: COVID-19 samples collected from the United States, Italy and Spain covered acute and convalescent phases.

The CDR3 loop spans 13 amino acids. V was clipped by 2 bases and J by 6 bases; unmatched bases: 2. Germline assignment: CDR1 SGHRS and CDR2 YFSETQ. Original processing notes: Quantification of nucleated cells was approximated via reference gene primer amplification. Profiled with immunoSEQ multiplex PCR; TCRdb holds only in-frame clones, not every one. V, J and clone size derive from that table, while D and trimming were established from the DNA sequence. The sample lists around 270,000 clones, over 80% occurring once. The specimen was peripheral blood. J is TRBJ1-2 and V is TRBV5-1, with 9 bases aligning to TRBD1. The receptor comes from a woman in her forties who had recovered from COVID-19. The chain's CDR3 is CASSLQGANGYTF. For the CDR3, the DNA is TGCGCCAGCAGCTTACAGGGGGCGAATGGCTACACCTTC. Full variable domain (remainder filled in from reference TRBV5-1 and TRBJ1-2): KAGVTQTPRYLIKTRGQQVTLSCSPISGHRSVSWYQQTPGQGLQFLFEYFSETQRNKGNFPGRFSGRQFSNSRSEMNVSTLELGDSALYLCASSLQGANGYTFGSGTRLTVV.